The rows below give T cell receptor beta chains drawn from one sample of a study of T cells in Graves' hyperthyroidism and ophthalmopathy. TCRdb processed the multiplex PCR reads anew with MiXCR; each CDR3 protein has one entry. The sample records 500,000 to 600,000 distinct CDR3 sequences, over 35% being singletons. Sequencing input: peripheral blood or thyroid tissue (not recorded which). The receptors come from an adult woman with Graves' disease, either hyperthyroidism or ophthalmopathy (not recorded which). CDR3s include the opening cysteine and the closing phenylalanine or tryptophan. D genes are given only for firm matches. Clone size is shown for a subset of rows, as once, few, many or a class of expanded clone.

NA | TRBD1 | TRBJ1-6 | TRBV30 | CAWSVQGRSPLHF | TGTGCCTGGAGTGTACAGGGGAGATCACCCCTCCACTTT
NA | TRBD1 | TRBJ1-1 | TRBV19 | CASSSHPGQGDTEAFF | TGTGCCAGTAGTAGTCATCCGGGACAGGGAGACACTGAAGCTTTCTTT
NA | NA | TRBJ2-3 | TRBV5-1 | CASSLEAELTDTQYF | TGCGCCAGCAGCTTGGAGGCCGAACTTACGGATACGCAGTATTTT
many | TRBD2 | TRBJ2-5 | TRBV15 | CATSRDGQRGETQYF | TGTGCCACCAGCAGAGATGGTCAGCGGGGCGAGACCCAGTACTTC
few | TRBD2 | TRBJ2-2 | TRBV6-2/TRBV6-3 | CASSYTSGQNTGELFF | TGTGCCAGCAGTTACACTAGCGGGCAGAACACCGGGGAGCTGTTTTTT
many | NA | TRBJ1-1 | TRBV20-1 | CSASQSGYTEAFF | TGCAGTGCTAGTCAATCAGGGTACACTGAAGCTTTCTTT
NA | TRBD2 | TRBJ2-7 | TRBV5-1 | CASGSSSGLAFSYEQYF | TGTGCCAGCGGCTCTTCATCGGGACTAGCGTTCTCCTACGAGCAGTACTTC
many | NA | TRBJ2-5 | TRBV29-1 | CSVVRALGVIQYF | TGCAGCGTTGTCCGAGCCCTAGGGGTGATCCAGTACTTC
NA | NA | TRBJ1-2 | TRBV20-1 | CSALTSGDDGYTF | TGCAGTGCTCTGACTAGCGGGGACGATGGCTACACCTTC
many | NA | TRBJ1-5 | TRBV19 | CASTPLGADQPQHF | TGTGCCAGTACCCCCTTGGGCGCCGATCAGCCCCAGCATTTT
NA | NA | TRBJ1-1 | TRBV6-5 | CASGLVQGTEAFF | TGTGCCAGCGGTCTCGTGCAAGGGACTGAAGCTTTCTTT
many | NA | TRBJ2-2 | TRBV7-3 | CASSTRGPQLSNTGELFF | TGTGCCAGCAGCACCCGGGGTCCTCAATTGTCGAACACCGGGGAGCTGTTTTTT
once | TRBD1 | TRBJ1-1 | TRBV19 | CASSKGGEGEAFF | TGTGCCAGTAGTAAAGGGGGCGAGGGTGAAGCTTTCTTT
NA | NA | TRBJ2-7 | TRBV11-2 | CASSLGTLSYEQYF | TGTGCCAGCAGCTTAGGGACACTCTCCTACGAGCAGTACTTC
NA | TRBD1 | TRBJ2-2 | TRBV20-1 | CSASPGTDNTGELFF | TGCAGTGCTAGTCCCGGGACAGATAACACCGGGGAGCTGTTTTTT
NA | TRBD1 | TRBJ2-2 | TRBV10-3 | CAVIRDSTGELFF | TGTGCCGTCATCCGGGACAGCACCGGGGAGCTGTTTTTT
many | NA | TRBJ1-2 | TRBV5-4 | CASSSIAGNYGYTF | TGTGCCAGCAGCTCCATCGCGGGCAACTATGGCTACACCTTC
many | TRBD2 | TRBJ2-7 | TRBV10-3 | CAIRAGLAEFYEQYF | TGTGCCATCAGAGCGGGACTAGCGGAATTCTACGAGCAGTACTTC
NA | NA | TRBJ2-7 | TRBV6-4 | CASSDRERGSYEQYF | TGTGCCAGCAGTGACAGAGAAAGGGGCTCCTACGAGCAGTACTTC
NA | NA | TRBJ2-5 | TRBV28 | CASSPPLTRKVTQYF | TGTGCCAGCAGTCCCCCGCTGACCAGGAAGGTGACCCAGTACTTC
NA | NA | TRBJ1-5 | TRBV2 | CASSRTTGQQETQHF | TGTGCCAGCAGTCGTACTACAGGGCAGCAAGAGACCCAGCATTTT
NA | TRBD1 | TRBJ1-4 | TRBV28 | CASSDLSSGNRGAEKLFF | TGTGCCAGCAGTGACCTGAGTTCTGGGAACAGGGGGGCTGAAAAACTGTTTTTT
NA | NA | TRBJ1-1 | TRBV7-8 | CASSLLSGGNTIEAFF | TGTGCCAGCAGCTTACTTAGCGGGGGGAACACTATTGAAGCTTTCTTT
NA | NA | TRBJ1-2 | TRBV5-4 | CASSTKIGGQTIANYGYTF | TGTGCCAGCAGCACCAAGATTGGGGGACAAACAATAGCTAACTATGGCTACACCTTC
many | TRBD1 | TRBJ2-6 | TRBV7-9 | CASSSRGNGANVLTF | TGTGCCAGCAGTTCCAGGGGGAACGGGGCCAACGTCCTGACTTTC
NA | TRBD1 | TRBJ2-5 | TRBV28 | CASSSSGTGAEETQYF | TGTGCCAGCAGTTCGTCCGGGACAGGGGCGGAAGAGACCCAGTACTTC
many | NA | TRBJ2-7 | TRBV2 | CASELLHGEQYF | TGTGCCAGCGAGCTACTACACGGGGAGCAGTACTTC
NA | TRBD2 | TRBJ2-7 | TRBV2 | CASSETWLAGEQYF | TGTGCCAGCAGTGAAACTTGGCTAGCGGGTGAGCAGTACTTC
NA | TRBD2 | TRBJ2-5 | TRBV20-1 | CNSGRGSETQYF | TGCAATAGCGGGAGGGGGTCAGAGACCCAGTACTTC
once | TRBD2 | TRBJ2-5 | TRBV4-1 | CASSQDAISGRGTQYF | TGCGCCAGCAGCCAAGATGCTATAAGCGGGAGAGGGACCCAGTACTTC
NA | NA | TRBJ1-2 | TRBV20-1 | CSASPGTGYTF | TGCAGTGCTAGTCCCGGGACAGGCTACACCTTC
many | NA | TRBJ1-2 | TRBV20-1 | CSALDKHYGYTF | TGCAGTGCTCTAGACAAGCACTATGGCTACACCTTC
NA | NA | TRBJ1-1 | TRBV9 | CASSVTPARHGTEAFF | TGTGCCAGCAGCGTAACGCCAGCCCGGCACGGCACTGAAGCTTTCTTT
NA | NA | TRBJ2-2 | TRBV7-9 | CASSPPSGSTGELFF | TGTGCCAGCAGCCCCCCTTCGGGTTCCACCGGGGAGCTGTTTTTT
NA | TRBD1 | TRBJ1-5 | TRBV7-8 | CASSSDRGAYEHF | TGTGCCAGCAGCTCAGACAGGGGCGCCTACGAGCATTTT
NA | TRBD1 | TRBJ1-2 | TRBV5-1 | CASSVGAGGLGGYTF | TGCGCCAGCAGCGTTGGGGCAGGGGGCTTGGGAGGCTACACCTTC
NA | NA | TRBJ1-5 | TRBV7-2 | CASSLVDWTVEHF | TGTGCCAGCAGCTTAGTTGATTGGACAGTGGAGCATTTT
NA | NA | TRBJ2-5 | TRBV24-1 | CATSDSNPASWQETQYF | TGTGCCACCAGTGACTCAAACCCTGCTAGTTGGCAAGAGACCCAGTACTTC